The source of this T cell receptor beta chain is a study of cytomegalovirus exposure and HLA in healthy donors (dated by TCRdb to the late 2010s). Background for the entire study: In an earlier analysis of under 750 of the donors, 276 Gb of sequence data and about 110 million unique TCR beta sequences from approximately 180 million T cells were reported. An early release covering approximately 600 HLA-typed donors comprised about 320 gigabases of sequencing data and approximately 80 million unique TCR sequences. In a later genetic analysis, genome-wide SNP genotypes for about 55% of the roughly 670 donors were used, and that subset was treated as a discovery cohort. The study profiled the T cell repertoires of 666 subjects by immunosequencing and related them to cytomegalovirus serostatus. In a later analysis, previously published TCR beta repertoires from roughly 710 donors were re-analyzed and high-resolution HLA genotyping was added so that TCR occurrence patterns could be studied. Besides the first cohort of approximately 710 subjects, a separate validation cohort made up of 120 different subjects was used. An earlier analysis of more than 450 of the donors used high-throughput TCR beta sequencing to judge whether each TCR beta V gene segment behaved as functional or pseudogenic. Several DR-DQ haplotypes were treated as single units for association and clustering because of strong linkage in the cohort. Alongside the repertoire data, information on donor age, sex, ethnicity and CMV serostatus was compiled. To predict cytomegalovirus infection status, the study brought together high-throughput TCR immunosequencing, statistical association of individual TCRs with disease status, and machine learning. Typing coverage varied by locus: roughly 629-640 donors for A, B, C, DRB1 and DQB1; approximately 500 for DQA1; approximately 570 for DPA1; approximately 450 for DPB1. The study was designed to test whether signatures of past pathogen exposure could be identified by cataloging public T cell receptors. All discovery cohort repertoires had been generated using a single sequencing platform. On average, around 230,000 unique TCR beta nucleotide sequences were sequenced per donor among some 420 genotyped donors of the cohort, with roughly 20% of those sequences being non-productive. Among the roughly 400 genotyped donors, approximately 81% belonged to the genetic ancestry cluster associated with self-reported Caucasian donors. HLA typing covered class I and class II loci at four-digit resolution. The later analysis used no new phenotypic data to find candidate immune exposures, relying instead on TCR beta sequences and their occurrence across donors. Results the study describes overall, beyond this receptor: A further reported finding was that TCR beta sequences accurately predicted the HLA-A and HLA-B alleles for most subjects in the first cohort. In a later analysis, HLA-associated TCR beta chains were found to be more clonally expanded and to have lower generation probabilities than equally common non-associated chains. At a false discovery rate of 0.05, a later analysis linked 15,000 to 20,000 TCR beta sequences to specific HLA alleles. In a later analysis, TCR association rates were found to vary across HLA loci, with the most associated TCRs seen for DRB1 alleles and the fewest for HLA-C alleles. Roughly uniform sequencing depth across donors was assumed in presence/absence analyses, although this assumption may not hold. Because some donors lacked HLA typing at each locus, the association tests relied only on the typed subset. It was suggested by the authors that the approach could potentially be generalized to other disease states and immunological phenotypes. Assigning TCR associations to individual alleles was difficult when HLA alleles, especially DR and DQ, strongly co-occurred. The study listed 170 or so TCR beta chains as associated with cytomegalovirus. In a later analysis, several top co-occurrence clusters were reported to appear linked to parvovirus B19, influenza, CMV and Epstein-Barr virus. In a later genetic analysis, fewer N-insertions in productive TCRs were reported among donors in an Asian-associated ancestry cluster than the roughly 700-donor mean. In vitro tests confirmed that a few of the cytomegalovirus-associated TCR beta chains recognize cytomegalovirus antigens. This cohort had only TCR beta chains sequenced, and the lack of alpha or paired-chain data limited which features could be detected. The earlier analysis of almost 600 of the donors excluded some 16 rarely observed V segments, including chromosome 9 orphons, because counts were too low. V-gene and J-gene trimming of TCR beta chains was associated with a missense DCLRE1C variant in a later genetic analysis, and the association was replicated in an independent cohort. Most TCR sequences were seen in very few donors, while some public TCRs were found in many individuals. In a later analysis, most CMV-associated TCR beta chains were found to appear HLA-restricted, with HLA associations seemingly driven largely by CMV exposure. Broadly in line with IMGT annotations, most TCR beta V segments showed up in productive rearrangements about 87% or about 30% of the time in an earlier analysis of 587 of the donors. The classifier was reported to diagnose cytomegalovirus status with high specificity and sensitivity in both the original and validation cohorts. Correlated functional status among segregating V segments might be attributable to linkage disequilibrium, but an unknown experimental factor could not be ruled out. A cluster of highly shared sequence variants was judged likely to represent a technical artifact of the sequencing pipeline. Some IMGT-functional V segments, including TRBV6-2 and TRBV6-3, could not be told apart with the 87-base-pair reads, so those segments were excluded. CMV serostatus was the only immune exposure information available for the cohort.

The cohort comprised 670 or so healthy bone marrow donors. At the time of sampling, all cohort members were nominally healthy, though unrecorded immune exposures were likely present. The donor tested CMV seropositive, placing the donor among the 289 seropositive members of the cohort. A peripheral blood sample was collected from each donor, and TCR beta sequencing was performed on peripheral blood mononuclear cells. Genomic DNA was extracted from the blood cell samples with the Qiagen DNeasy Blood Extraction Kit. Its CDR3 holds 16 amino acids, cysteine through phenylalanine. The read is trimmed to its CDR3 DNA, 48 bases read in frame from base 1. The germline ends are 17 bases apart after V is trimmed by 6 bases and J by 1 base. For CDR1 and CDR2, the germline V gene (reference sequence) lists LNHDA and SQIVND. Note on this clone: This clone's antigen is unknown.

Receptor amplification or capture employed the immunoSEQ multiplex PCR assay. For the multiplex PCR, a mixture combining 60 forward primers for TCR Vbeta segments and 13 reverse primers for TCR Jbeta segments was used. The CDR3 region of rearranged TCR beta genes was amplified from genomic DNA with a multiplex PCR assay. The amplified TCR beta libraries were sequenced on the Illumina HiSeq System as 87-base-pair reads. The study's processing was this. A later analysis tallied around 82 million unique TCR beta chains across the 640 or so repertoires, and approximately 12 million of those chains were shared by two or more donors. To remove PCR and sequencing errors, raw reads were error-corrected and collapsed into unique sequences using a nearest-neighbor algorithm that merged closely related sequences. V, D and J gene segments were assigned by aligning CDR3 sequences to IMGT reference sequences. Each retained sequence needed at least a six-nucleotide match to both a V gene segment and a J gene segment. A rearrangement counted as productive if the CDR3 had no stop codons and remained in frame with V and J, and every other rearrangement counted as non-productive. Following IMGT convention, CDR3 was defined as the stretch from the second conserved V-encoded cysteine up to the conserved J-encoded phenylalanine. The earlier analysis of roughly 590 of the donors excluded any sequence lacking an unambiguous match to a single V gene segment. An earlier analysis of about 600 of the donors called V segments functional above 56.7% productive rearrangements and segregating when the between-donor standard deviation exceeded 5%. A statistical classification framework was built to diagnose cytomegalovirus status from the catalog of TCR beta chain sequences. V and J gene assignment, in a later analysis, came from comparing TCR nucleotide sequences with IMGT/GENE-DB human TR gene sequences. The TCRdist pipeline was used in a later analysis to assign CDR3 sequences and most-parsimonious VDJ recombination scenarios. In a later analysis, each TCR beta chain was defined by its CDR3 amino acid sequence together with its V-gene family, and reads lacking a unique V-gene family were excluded. As a way to deal with suspected cross-contamination and a sequencing artifact, a later analysis dropped 592 nucleotide sequences that were highly shared and had low generation probability. For each public chain, a later analysis derived a clonal expansion index from normalized ranks of inferred template counts within each repertoire. In a later analysis, generation probabilities were computed with a VDJ recombination model fitted to out-of-frame rearrangements, and the resulting probabilities were checked against IGoR. In a later analysis, TCR-TCR, TCR-HLA and TCR-CMV co-occurrence was scored with hypergeometric tests, and a repertoire-size bias correction was applied to TCR pairs. A later analysis estimated false discovery rates by permuting HLA or CMV assignments 20 times. In a later analysis, co-occurring TCRs were grouped with DBSCAN, and TCRdist sequence similarity was added when clustering was performed within HLA-allele-positive subsets. Repertoires with fewer than 30,000 or more than 120,000 public chains were left out of co-occurrence clustering, as were about five repertoires with anomalous nucleotide sharing. In TCRdb, the immuneACCESS table is reduced to in-frame sequences with V and J assigned. These tables do not hold every clone; where another copy was compared, an unresolved V gene accounts for under half, and the others remain unexplained. The DNA gave D and trimming, while V, J and clone size come from that table. The sample table holds over 100,000 clones. Around 7% of the sample belongs to the ten largest clones.

The chain was built from TRBV19 and TRBJ2-3; the D gene is perhaps TRBD2, on 5 matching bases. The sequence was collected from a man aged 35-49 years in good health and CMV-seropositive. Material: PBMCs. The CDR3 protein sequence reads: CASRGDYRPGTDTQYF. The nucleotides read TGTGCCAGTAGAGGCGACTATCGACCGGGCACAGATACGCAGTATTTT.